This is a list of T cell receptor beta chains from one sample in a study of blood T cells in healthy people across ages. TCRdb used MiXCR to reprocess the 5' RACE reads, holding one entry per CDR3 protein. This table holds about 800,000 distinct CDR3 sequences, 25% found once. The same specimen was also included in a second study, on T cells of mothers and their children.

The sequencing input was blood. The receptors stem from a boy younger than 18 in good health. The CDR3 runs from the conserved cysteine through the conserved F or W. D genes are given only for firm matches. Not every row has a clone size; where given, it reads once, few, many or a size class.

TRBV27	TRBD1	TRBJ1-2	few	CASRQGRYYGYTF	TGTGCCAGCAGACAGGGGAGATACTATGGCTACACCTTC
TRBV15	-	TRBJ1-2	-	CATRPTGANYGYTF	TGTGCCACCAGACCGACAGGAGCTAACTATGGCTACACCTTC
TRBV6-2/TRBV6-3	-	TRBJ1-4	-	CASSNSQGVKLFF	TGTGCCAGCAGTAACAGCCAGGGAGTCAAACTGTTTTTT
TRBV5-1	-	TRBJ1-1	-	CASSLFFLWGPHTEAFF	TGCGCCAGCAGCTTGTTTTTTCTCTGGGGGCCTCACACTGAAGCTTTCTTT
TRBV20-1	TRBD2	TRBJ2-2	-	CSARAMRLAGGGELFF	TGCAGTGCTAGAGCCATGCGACTAGCGGGGGGCGGGGAGCTGTTTTTT
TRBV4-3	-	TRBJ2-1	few	CASSRVSGSSYNEQFF	TGCGCCAGCAGCCGAGTTAGCGGAAGCTCCTACAATGAGCAGTTCTTC
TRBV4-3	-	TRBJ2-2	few	CASSQDSWAGELFF	TGCGCCAGCAGCCAGGATTCCTGGGCCGGGGAGCTGTTTTTT
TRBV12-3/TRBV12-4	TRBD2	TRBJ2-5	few	CASRPGLAGGLQETQYF	TGTGCCAGCAGACCTGGACTAGCGGGGGGCCTTCAAGAGACCCAGTACTTC
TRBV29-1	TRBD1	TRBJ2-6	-	CSVRTGVNGANVLTF	TGCAGCGTTAGGACAGGGGTTAACGGGGCCAACGTCCTGACTTTC
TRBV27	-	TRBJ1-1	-	CASSGRQGTEAFF	TGTGCCAGCAGTGGGCGGCAGGGCACTGAAGCTTTCTTT
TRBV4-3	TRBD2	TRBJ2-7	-	CASSQDLGSGVYEQYF	TGCGCCAGCAGCCAAGATCTGGGTAGCGGGGTTTACGAGCAGTACTTC
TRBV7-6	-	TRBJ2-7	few	CASSLAGPSGEQYF	TGTGCCAGCAGCTTAGCGGGTCCTTCGGGCGAGCAGTACTTC
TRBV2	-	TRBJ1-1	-	CARGRATEAFF	TGTGCCAGAGGACGGGCTACTGAAGCTTTCTTT
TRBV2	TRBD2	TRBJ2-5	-	CASSELAGAGETQYF	TGTGCCAGCAGTGAGTTAGCGGGAGCTGGAGAGACCCAGTACTTC
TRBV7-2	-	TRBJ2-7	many	CASSSNSYEQYF	TGTGCCAGCAGCTCCAACAGCTACGAGCAGTACTTC
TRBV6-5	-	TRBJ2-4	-	CASGPGELAKNIQYF	TGTGCCAGCGGCCCGGGGGAGCTAGCCAAAAACATTCAGTACTTC
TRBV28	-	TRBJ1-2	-	CASSVGSGGYTF	TGTGCCAGCAGCGTAGGGTCAGGCGGCTACACCTTC
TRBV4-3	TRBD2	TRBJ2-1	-	CASSQALIAGTSGSDNEQFF	TGCGCCAGCAGCCAGGCCTTAATCGCCGGGACTAGCGGGAGTGATAATGAGCAGTTCTTC
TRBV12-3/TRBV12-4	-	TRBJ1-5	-	CASSRYREDRPQHF	TGTGCCAGCAGTCGTTACAGGGAAGATCGGCCCCAGCATTTT
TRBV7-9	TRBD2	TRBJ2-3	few	CASRPTLAGYTDTQYF	TGTGCCAGCAGACCAACGTTAGCGGGGTACACAGATACGCAGTATTTT
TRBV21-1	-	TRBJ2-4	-	CASSTRPGLAGEGIQYF	TGTGCCAGCAGCACGCGTCCGGGACTAGCGGGAGAGGGCATTCAGTACTTC
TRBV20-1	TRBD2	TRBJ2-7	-	CSARSSGGALTYEQYF	TGCAGTGCTAGATCCAGCGGGGGGGCCCTGACCTACGAGCAGTACTTC
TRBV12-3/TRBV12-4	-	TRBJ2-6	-	CASSSLSSGANVLTF	TGTGCCAGCAGTTCTTTAAGCTCTGGGGCCAACGTCCTGACTTTC
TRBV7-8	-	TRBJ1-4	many	CASSLGTSNEKLFF	TGTGCCAGCAGCTTAGGGACAAGTAATGAAAAACTGTTTTTT
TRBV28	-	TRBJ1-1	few	CASSLTQEAFF	TGTGCCAGCAGTTTGACCCAAGAAGCTTTCTTT
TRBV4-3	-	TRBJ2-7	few	CASSQDGASSEQYF	TGCGCCAGCAGCCAAGATGGGGCCTCCTCCGAGCAGTACTTC
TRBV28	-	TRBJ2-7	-	CASMAGSSYEQYF	TGTGCCAGCATGGCAGGGAGCTCCTACGAGCAGTACTTC
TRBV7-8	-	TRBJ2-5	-	CASSLGQGTLQETQYF	TGTGCCAGCAGCTTAGGCCAAGGGACGCTCCAAGAGACCCAGTACTTC
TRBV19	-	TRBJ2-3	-	CASTMGPATDTQYF	TGTGCCAGTACCATGGGACCGGCAACAGATACGCAGTATTTT
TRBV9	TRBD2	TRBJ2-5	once	CASSGQPPGLAGGKETQYF	TGTGCCAGCAGTGGACAGCCTCCGGGACTAGCGGGGGGGAAAGAGACCCAGTACTTC